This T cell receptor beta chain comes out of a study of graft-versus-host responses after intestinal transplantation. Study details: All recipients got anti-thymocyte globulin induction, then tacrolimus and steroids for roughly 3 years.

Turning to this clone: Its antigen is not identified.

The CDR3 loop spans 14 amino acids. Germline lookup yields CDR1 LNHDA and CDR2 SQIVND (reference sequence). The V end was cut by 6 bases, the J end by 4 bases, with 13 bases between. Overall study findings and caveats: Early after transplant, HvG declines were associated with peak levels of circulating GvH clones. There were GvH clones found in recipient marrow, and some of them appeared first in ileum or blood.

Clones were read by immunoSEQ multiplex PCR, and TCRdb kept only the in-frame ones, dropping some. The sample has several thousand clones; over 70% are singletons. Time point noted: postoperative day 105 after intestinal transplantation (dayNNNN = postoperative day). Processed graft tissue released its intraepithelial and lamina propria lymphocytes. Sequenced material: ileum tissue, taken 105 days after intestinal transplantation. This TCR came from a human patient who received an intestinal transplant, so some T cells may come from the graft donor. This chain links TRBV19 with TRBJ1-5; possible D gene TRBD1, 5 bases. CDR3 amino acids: CASRGDRTNQPQHF. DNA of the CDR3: TGTGCCAGTAGGGGGGACCGAACAAATCAGCCCCAGCATTTT.